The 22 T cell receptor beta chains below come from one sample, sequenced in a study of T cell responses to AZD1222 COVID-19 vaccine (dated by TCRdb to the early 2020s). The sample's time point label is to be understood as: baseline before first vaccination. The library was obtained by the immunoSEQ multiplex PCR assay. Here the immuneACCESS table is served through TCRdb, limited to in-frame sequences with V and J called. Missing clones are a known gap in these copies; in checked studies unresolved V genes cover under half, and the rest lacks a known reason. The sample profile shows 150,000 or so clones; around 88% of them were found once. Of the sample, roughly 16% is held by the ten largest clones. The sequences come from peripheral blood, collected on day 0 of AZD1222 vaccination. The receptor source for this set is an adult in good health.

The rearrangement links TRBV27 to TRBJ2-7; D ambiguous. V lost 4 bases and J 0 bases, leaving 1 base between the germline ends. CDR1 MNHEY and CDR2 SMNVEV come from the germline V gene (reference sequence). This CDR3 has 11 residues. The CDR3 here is CASSSSYEQYF. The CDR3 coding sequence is TGTGCCAGCAGTTCCTCCTACGAGCAGTACTTC.

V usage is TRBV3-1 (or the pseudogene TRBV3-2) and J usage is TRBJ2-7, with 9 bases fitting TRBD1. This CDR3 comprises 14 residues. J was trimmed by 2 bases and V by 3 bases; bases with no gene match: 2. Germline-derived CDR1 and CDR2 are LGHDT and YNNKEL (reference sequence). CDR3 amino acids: CASSQGTGTYEQYF. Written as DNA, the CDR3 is TGTGCCAGCAGCCAGGGGACAGGGACCTACGAGCAGTACTTC.

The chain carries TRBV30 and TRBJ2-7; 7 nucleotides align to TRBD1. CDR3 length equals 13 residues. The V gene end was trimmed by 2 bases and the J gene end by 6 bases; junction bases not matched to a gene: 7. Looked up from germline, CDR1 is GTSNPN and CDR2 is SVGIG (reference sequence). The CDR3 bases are TGTGCCTGGAGTAGACAGGGAGTAAGCGAGCAGTACTTC. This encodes CAWSRQGVSEQYF.

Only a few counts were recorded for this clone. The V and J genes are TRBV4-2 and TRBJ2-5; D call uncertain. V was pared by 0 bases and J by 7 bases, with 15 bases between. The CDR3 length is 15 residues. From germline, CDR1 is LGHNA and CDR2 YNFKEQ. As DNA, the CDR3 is TGTGCCAGCAGCCAAGATCTACGGGCAGGTGCGACCCAGTACTTC. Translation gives CASSQDLRAGATQYF.

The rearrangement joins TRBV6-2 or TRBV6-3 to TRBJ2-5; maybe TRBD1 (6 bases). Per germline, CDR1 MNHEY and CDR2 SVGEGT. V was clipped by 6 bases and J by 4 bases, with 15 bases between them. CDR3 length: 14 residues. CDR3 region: CASSQDSVRETQYF. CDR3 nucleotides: TGTGCCAGCAGCCAGGACAGTGTGAGAGAGACCCAGTACTTC.

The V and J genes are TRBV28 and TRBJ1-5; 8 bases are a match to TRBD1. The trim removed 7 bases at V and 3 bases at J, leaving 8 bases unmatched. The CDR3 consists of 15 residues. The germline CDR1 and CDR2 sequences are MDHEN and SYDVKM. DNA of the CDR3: TGTGCCAGCAATAGGGACAGGCGAGACAATCAGCCCCAGCATTTT. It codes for CASNRDRRDNQPQHF.

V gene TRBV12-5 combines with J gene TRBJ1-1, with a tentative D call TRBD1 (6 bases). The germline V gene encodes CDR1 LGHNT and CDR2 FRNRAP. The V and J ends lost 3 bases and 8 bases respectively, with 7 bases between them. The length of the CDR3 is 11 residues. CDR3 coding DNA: TGTGCTAGTGGTTTAGGGGGGGAAGCTTTCTTT. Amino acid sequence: CASGLGGEAFF.

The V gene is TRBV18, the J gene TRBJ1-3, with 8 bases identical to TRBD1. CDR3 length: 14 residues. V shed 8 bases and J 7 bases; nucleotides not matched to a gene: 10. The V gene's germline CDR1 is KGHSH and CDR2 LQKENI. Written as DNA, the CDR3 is TGTGCCAGCGCCGAAAGACAGGGGAAGAACACCATATATTTT. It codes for CASAERQGKNTIYF. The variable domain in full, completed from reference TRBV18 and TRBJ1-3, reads NAGVMQNPRHLVRRRGQEARLRCSPMKGHSHVYWYRQLPEEGLKFMVYLQKENIIDESGMPKERFSAEFPKEGPSILRIQQVVRGDSAAYFCASAERQGKNTIYFGEGSWLTVV.

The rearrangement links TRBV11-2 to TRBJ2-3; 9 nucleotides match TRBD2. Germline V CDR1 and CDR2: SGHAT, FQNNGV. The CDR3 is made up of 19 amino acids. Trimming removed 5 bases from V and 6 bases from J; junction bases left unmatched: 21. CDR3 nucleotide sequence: TGTGCCAGCAGCGACTCGAATCAGGCGAAGCGGGGGGCTCATGATACGCAGTATTTT. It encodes CASSDSNQAKRGAHDTQYF.

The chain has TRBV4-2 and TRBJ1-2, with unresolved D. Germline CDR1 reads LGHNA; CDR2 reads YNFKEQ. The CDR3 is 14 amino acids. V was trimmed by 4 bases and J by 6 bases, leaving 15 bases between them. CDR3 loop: CASSPGPTGDGYTF. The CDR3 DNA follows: TGTGCCAGCAGCCCCGGTCCTACTGGGGATGGCTACACCTTC.

CDR3 nucleotide sequence: TGTGCCAGCAGCCCGGCCCGGGCACAAGCTAACTATGGCTACACCTTC. Translated: CASSPARAQANYGYTF. The chain uses TRBV6-6 and TRBJ1-2; D not resolved. This CDR3 is 16 amino acids long. The germline V gene has CDR1 MNHNY and CDR2 SVGAGI (reference sequence). V lost 6 bases and J lost 0, with 17 bases in between.

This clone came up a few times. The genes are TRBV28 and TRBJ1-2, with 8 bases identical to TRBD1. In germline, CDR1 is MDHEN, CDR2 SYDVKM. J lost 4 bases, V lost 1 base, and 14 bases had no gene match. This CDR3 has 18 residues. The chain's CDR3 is CASSLLVGGRGRVYGYTF. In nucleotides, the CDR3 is TGTGCCAGCAGTTTATTGGTAGGAGGCAGGGGGCGAGTCTATGGCTACACCTTC.

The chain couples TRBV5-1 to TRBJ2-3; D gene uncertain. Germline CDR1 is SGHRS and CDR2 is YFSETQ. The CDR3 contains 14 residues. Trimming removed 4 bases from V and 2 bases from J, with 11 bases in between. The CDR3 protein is CASSTGLITDTQYF. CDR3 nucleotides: TGCGCCAGCAGCACCGGCTTAATCACAGATACGCAGTATTTT.

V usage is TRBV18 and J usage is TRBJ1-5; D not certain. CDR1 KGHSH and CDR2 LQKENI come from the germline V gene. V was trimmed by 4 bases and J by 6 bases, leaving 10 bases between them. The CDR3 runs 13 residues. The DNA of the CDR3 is TGTGCCAGCTCACTAGTATCGTCTCAGCCCCAGCATTTT. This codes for CASSLVSSQPQHF.

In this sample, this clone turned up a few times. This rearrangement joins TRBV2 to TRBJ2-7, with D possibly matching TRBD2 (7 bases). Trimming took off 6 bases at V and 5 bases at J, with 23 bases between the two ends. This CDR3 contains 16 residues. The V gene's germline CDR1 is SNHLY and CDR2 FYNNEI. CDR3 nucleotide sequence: TGTGCCAGCAGCTGGGGCTTGAAGGGGAGGGGGAACGAGCAGTACTTC. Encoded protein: CASSWGLKGRGNEQYF.

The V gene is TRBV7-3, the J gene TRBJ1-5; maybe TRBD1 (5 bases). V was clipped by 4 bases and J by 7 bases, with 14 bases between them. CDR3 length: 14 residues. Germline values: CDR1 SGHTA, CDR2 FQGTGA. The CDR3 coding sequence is TGTGCCAGCAGCTCCGGGACGCCGGGGCAGCCCCAGCATTTT. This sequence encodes CASSSGTPGQPQHF.

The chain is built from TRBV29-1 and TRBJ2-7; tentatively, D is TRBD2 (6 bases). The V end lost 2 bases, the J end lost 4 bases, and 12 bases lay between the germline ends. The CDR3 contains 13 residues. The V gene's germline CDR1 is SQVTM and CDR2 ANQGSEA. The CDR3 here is CSVESGLAYEQYF. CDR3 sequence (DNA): TGCAGCGTTGAATCAGGGCTAGCGTACGAGCAGTACTTC.

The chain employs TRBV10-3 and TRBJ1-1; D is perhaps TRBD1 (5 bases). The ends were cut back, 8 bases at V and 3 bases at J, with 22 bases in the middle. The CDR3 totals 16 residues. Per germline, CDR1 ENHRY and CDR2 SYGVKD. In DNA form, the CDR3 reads TGTGCCATCTACCCGGGGACGGGGGGGAAGGACACTGAAGCTTTCTTT. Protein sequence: CAIYPGTGGKDTEAFF.

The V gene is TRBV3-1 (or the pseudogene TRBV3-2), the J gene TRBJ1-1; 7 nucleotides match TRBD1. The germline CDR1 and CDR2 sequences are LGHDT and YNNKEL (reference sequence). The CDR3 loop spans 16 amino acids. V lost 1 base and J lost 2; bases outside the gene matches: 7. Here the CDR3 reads CASSQARGTVNTEAFF. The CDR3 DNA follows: TGTGCCAGCAGCCAAGCCCGGGGGACAGTAAACACTGAAGCTTTCTTT.

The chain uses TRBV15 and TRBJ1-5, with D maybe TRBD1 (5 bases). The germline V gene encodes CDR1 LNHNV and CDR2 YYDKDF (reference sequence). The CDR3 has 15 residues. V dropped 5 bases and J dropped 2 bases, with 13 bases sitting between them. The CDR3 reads CATSPRRRGNQPQHF. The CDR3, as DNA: TGTGCCACCAGCCCTCGACGCAGGGGCAATCAGCCCCAGCATTTT. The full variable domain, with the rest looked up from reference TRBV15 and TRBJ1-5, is DAMVIQNPRYQVTQFGKPVTLSCSQTLNHNVMYWYQQKSSQAPKLLFHYYDKDFNNEADTPDNFQSRRPNTSFCFLDIRSPGLGDTAMYLCATSPRRRGNQPQHFGDGTRLSIL.

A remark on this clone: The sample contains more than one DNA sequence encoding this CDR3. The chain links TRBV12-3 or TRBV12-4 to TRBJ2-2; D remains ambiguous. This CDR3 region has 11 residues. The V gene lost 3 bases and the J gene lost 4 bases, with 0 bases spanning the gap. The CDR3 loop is CASSFTGELFF. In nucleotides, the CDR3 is TGTGCCAGCAGTTTCACCGGGGAGCTGTTTTTT.

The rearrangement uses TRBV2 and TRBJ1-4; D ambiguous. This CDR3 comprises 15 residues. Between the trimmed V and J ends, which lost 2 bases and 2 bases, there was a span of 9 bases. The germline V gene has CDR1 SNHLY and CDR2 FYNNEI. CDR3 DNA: TGTGCCAGCAGTGAACAGGCCCAGACTAATGAAAAACTGTTTTTT. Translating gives CASSEQAQTNEKLFF. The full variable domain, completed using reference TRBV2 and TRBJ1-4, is EPEVTQTPSHQVTQMGQEVILRCVPISNHLYFYWYRQILGQKVEFLVSFYNNEISEKSEIFDDQFSVERPDGSNFTLKIRSTKLEDSAMYFCASSEQAQTNEKLFFGSGTQLSVL.